This TCR beta chain comes out of a study of PD-L1 blockade in urothelial cancer. Every patient provided from 1 to 8 samples, collected pretreatment and on-treatment. The data were produced by immunoSEQ multiplex PCR, yet TCRdb's version contains in-frame clones alone and is incomplete. The sample consists of 33,000 or so clones, approximately 80% of them appearing once. As to this clone: Its antigen is as yet unknown.

General study findings and limits: Better survival was predicted by below-median pretreatment blood TCR clonality. When measured at 3 weeks, tumor-associated blood clones expanded more in durable-benefit patients.

Germline V gene lookup returns CDR1 ENHRY and CDR2 SYGVKD. The V segment lost 10 bases and the J segment 7 bases; nucleotides outside the gene matches: 8. This CDR3 is built from 15 residues. This clonotype was sampled from a man between 65 and 79 years old with urothelial cancer. This chain uses TRBV10-3 with TRBJ2-2, with 14 bases aligning to TRBD2. The sample here was PBMCs, taken around atezolizumab (anti-PD-L1) treatment. The CDR3: CASSTSGGAGGELFF. Here the CDR3 DNA reads TGTGCCAGCTCGACTAGCGGGGGGGCCGGCGGGGAGCTGTTTTTT.